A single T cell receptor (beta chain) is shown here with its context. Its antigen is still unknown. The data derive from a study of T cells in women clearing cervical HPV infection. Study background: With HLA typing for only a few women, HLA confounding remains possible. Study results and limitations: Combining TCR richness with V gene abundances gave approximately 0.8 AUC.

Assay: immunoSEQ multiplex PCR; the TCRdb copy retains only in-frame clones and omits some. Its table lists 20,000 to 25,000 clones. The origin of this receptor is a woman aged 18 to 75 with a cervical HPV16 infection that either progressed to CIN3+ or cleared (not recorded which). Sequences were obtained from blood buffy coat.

The sequenced CDR3 bases are TGTGCCAGCAGCTTGGGACTAGCGCTTGTCAATGAG. Translated: CASSLGLALVNE. The whole CDR3 reads CASSLGLALVNEQFF. The chain joins TRBV5-6 to TRBJ2-1, with 8 bases lining up with TRBD2. The read ends 3 residues shy of where the CDR3 ends; the end is completed using the germline J gene. Germline V gene data show CDR1 as SGHDT and CDR2 as YYEEEE. V dropped 0 bases and J dropped 6; count of bases not matched to a gene: 5. CDR3 length equals 15 residues. Variable domain in full (rest from reference TRBV5-6 and TRBJ2-1): DAGVTQSPTHLIKTRGQQVTLRCSPKSGHDTVSWYQQALGQGPQFIFQYYEEEERQRGNFPDRFSGHQFPNYSSELNVNALLLGDSALYLCASSLGLALVNEQFFGPGTRLTVL.